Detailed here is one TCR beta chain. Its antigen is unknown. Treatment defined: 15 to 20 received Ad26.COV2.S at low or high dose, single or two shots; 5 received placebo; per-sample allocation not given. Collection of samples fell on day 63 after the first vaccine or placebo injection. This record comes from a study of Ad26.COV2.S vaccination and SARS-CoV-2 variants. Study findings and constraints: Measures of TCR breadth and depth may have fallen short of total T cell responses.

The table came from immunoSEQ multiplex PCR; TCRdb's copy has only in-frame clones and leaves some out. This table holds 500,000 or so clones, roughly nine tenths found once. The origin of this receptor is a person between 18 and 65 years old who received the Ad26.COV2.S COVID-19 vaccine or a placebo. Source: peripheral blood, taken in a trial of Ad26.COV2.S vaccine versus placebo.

CDR3 region: CASSLVSAGRKADGYTF. CDR3 bases: TGTGCCAGCAGCTTGGTGTCTGCAGGCAGAAAGGCGGATGGCTACACCTTC. V and J are TRBV5-5 and TRBJ1-2; no firm D call. The CDR3 sequence is 17 residues long. V lost 0 bases and J 6 bases, leaving 21 bases between the germline ends. CDR1 and CDR2 (germline): SGHKS, YYEKEE (reference sequence). The complete variable domain, with remaining parts taken from reference TRBV5-5 and TRBJ1-2, reads DAGVTQSPTHLIKTRGQQVTLRCSPISGHKSVSWYQQVLGQGPQFIFQYYEKEERGRGNFPDRFSARQFPNYSSELNVNALLLGDSALYLCASSLVSAGRKADGYTFGSGTRLTVV.